This T cell receptor beta chain was found in a study of blood T cell repertoires in COVID-19. Study information: Samples of COVID-19 (acute and convalescent) were obtained from the United States, Italy and Spain. Nucleic acid was either cDNA or gDNA, and it came from T cells, B-cell-depleted T cells, or PBMCs.

Authors' methods: The authors estimated nucleated cell counts from reference gene primer amplification. Assay used: immunoSEQ multiplex PCR; TCRdb lists only in-frame clones, some missing. That table is the source of V, J and clone size, and D and trimming were worked out from the DNA. This sample carries over 130,000 clones, 65% to 85% of them seen once, and the ten largest clones take under 4.5%. CDR1 and CDR2 from the germline V gene are SGHNT and YENEEA. The V gene end was trimmed by 7 bases and the J gene end by 3 bases; junction bases not matched to a gene: 8. There are 14 residues in the CDR3.

The TCR was taken from a woman aged 60-75 years with acute or convalescent COVID-19. The sequenced sample consisted of peripheral blood. This sequence joins TRBV11-3 and TRBJ2-5, with 7 bases that match TRBD2. In nucleotides, the CDR3 is TGTGCCAGCAAGACAACGGGGGGAGAAGAGACCCAGTACTTC. Translation: CASKTTGGEETQYF.